A selection of T cell receptor beta chains follows, all from one sample in a study of blood T cell repertoires in COVID-19. Here immunoSEQ multiplex PCR was the method, and the copy in TCRdb shows in-frame clones only, minus some. The table lists a few hundred thousand clones, around nine tenths of them singletons. The sample taken for sequencing was PBMCs or T cells enriched from blood (not recorded which). The origin of the receptors is a young woman who had been exposed to COVID-19. The CDR3 runs from the conserved cysteine through the conserved F or W. The D gene is left open where the match is weak. Not every row has a clone size; where given, it reads once, few, many or a size class.

few,TRBJ1-1,TRBV19,TRBD1,CASSIATGPRAEAFF,TGTGCCAGTAGTATAGCGACAGGGCCGAGGGCTGAAGCTTTCTTT
once,TRBJ2-1,TRBV14,TRBD1,CASSQDQIQGAYNEQFF,TGTGCCAGCAGCCAAGACCAGATCCAGGGGGCGTACAATGAGCAGTTCTTC
NA,TRBJ2-3,TRBV5-6,TRBD1,CASSLVGQGIITDTQYF,TGTGCCAGCAGCTTGGTGGGACAGGGAATAATAACAGATACGCAGTATTTT
NA,TRBJ1-2,TRBV7-2,NA,CASSPIRDTNYGYTF,TGTGCCAGCAGTCCTATCCGGGACACGAACTATGGCTACACCTTC
NA,TRBJ2-7,TRBV27,TRBD2,CASSPTSGRGPRGAYEQYF,TGTGCCAGCAGCCCAACTAGCGGGAGGGGGCCAAGGGGTGCCTACGAGCAGTACTTC
once,TRBJ2-3,TRBV2,NA,CASSAEGTQYF,TGTGCCAGCAGTGCGGAGGGTACGCAGTATTTT
NA,TRBJ2-7,TRBV11-2,TRBD2,CASSTLAGSSYEQYF,TGTGCCAGCAGCACACTAGCGGGCAGCTCCTACGAGCAGTACTTC
NA,TRBJ2-7,TRBV4-1,NA,CASSHVTRGEQYF,TGCGCCAGCAGCCACGTGACACGAGGGGAGCAGTACTTC
NA,TRBJ2-1,TRBV5-1,TRBD2,CASRKGTSLIYNEQFF,TGCGCCAGCAGAAAAGGGACTAGCCTTATCTACAATGAGCAGTTCTTC
NA,TRBJ2-3,TRBV24-1,NA,CATSDNTQGPPRTDTQYF,TGTGCCACCAGTGACAACACTCAGGGCCCTCCGAGGACAGATACGCAGTATTTT
NA,TRBJ2-7,TRBV27,TRBD1,CASSLLDRVGEQYF,TGTGCCAGCAGTTTACTGGACAGGGTGGGCGAGCAGTACTTC
NA,TRBJ1-4,TRBV7-2,TRBD1,CASSSYRGTGEKLFF,TGTGCCAGCAGCTCCTACAGGGGGACTGGGGAAAAACTGTTTTTT
once,TRBJ2-5,TRBV24-1,TRBD1,CATSDLRQGKAQETQYF,TGTGCCACCAGTGATCTTAGACAGGGGAAGGCACAAGAGACCCAGTACTTC
NA,TRBJ1-2,TRBV5-1,TRBD1,CASSSGQARYGYTF,TGCGCCAGCAGCTCGGGACAGGCTAGGTATGGCTACACCTTC
NA,TRBJ2-1,TRBV10-3,TRBD2,CAISEPGTSDEQFF,TGTGCCATCAGTGAACCCGGGACTAGCGATGAGCAGTTCTTC
NA,TRBJ2-7,TRBV27,NA,CASSLSREAIYEQYF,TGTGCCAGCAGTTTATCGCGGGAAGCTATCTACGAGCAGTACTTC
NA,TRBJ2-7,TRBV6-5,NA,CASRSGDEQYF,TGTGCCAGCAGATCCGGGGACGAGCAGTACTTC
NA,TRBJ2-7,TRBV27,TRBD1,CASSLGQGEQYF,TGTGCCAGCAGTTTAGGACAGGGCGAGCAGTACTTC
NA,TRBJ1-4,TRBV7-9,NA,CASSYELGEKLFF,TGTGCCAGCAGCTACGAACTCGGTGAAAAACTGTTTTTT
NA,TRBJ2-7,TRBV27,TRBD1,CASSNGPGQDLYEQYF,TGTGCCAGCAGTAACGGACCGGGACAGGACCTTTACGAGCAGTACTTC
NA,TRBJ2-2,TRBV27,TRBD2,CASSLLAGRGGGELFF,TGTGCCAGCAGTTTATTAGCGGGGAGAGGTGGCGGGGAGCTGTTTTTT
few,TRBJ1-2,TRBV6-2/TRBV6-3,NA,CASSQSGNYGYTF,TGTGCCAGCAGTCAATCGGGTAACTATGGCTACACCTTC
NA,TRBJ2-7,TRBV10-2,TRBD2,CASGSWGGMNEQYF,TGCGCCAGCGGATCTTGGGGGGGTATGAACGAGCAGTACTTC
NA,TRBJ2-7,TRBV28,TRBD1,CASSLRGRAYEQYF,TGTGCCAGCAGTCTAAGGGGGCGCGCCTACGAGCAGTACTTC
NA,TRBJ2-7,TRBV29-1,NA,CSVNYSGRGSYEQYF,TGCAGCGTTAACTATAGCGGAAGAGGCTCCTACGAGCAGTACTTC
once,TRBJ2-7,TRBV7-9,NA,CASSLINRGFGEQYF,TGTGCCAGCAGCTTAATTAATCGGGGGTTCGGAGAGCAGTACTTC
NA,TRBJ2-2,TRBV7-2,TRBD1,CASGAGQGHTGELFF,TGTGCCAGCGGGGCCGGACAGGGGCACACCGGGGAGCTGTTTTTT
once,TRBJ1-2,TRBV7-3,NA,CASSGPDGRGGYTF,TGTGCCAGCAGCGGTCCGGACGGCCGGGGGGGCTACACCTTC
NA,TRBJ2-7,TRBV2,TRBD1,CASRFGDRGYEQYF,TGTGCCAGCCGGTTCGGGGACAGGGGCTACGAGCAGTACTTC
NA,TRBJ2-7,TRBV5-1,NA,CASSLVDSSYEQYF,TGCGCCAGCAGCTTGGTGGACAGCTCCTACGAGCAGTACTTC
NA,TRBJ2-3,TRBV4-1,NA,CASSPGDQRADTQYF,TGCGCCAGCAGCCCAGGGGACCAGAGGGCGGATACGCAGTATTTT
NA,TRBJ1-2,TRBV7-8,NA,CASSPGTPDRHGYTF,TGTGCCAGCAGCCCCGGGACACCAGACCGCCATGGCTACACCTTC
NA,TRBJ2-3,TRBV9,NA,CASSQTGYTQYF,TGTGCCAGCAGTCAGACGGGATATACGCAGTATTTT
NA,TRBJ2-7,TRBV29-1,NA,CSVGTTKSSYEQYF,TGCAGCGTAGGGACAACCAAGAGCTCCTACGAGCAGTACTTC
NA,TRBJ1-6,TRBV9,NA,CASSVENNSPLHF,TGTGCCAGCAGCGTGGAGAATAATTCACCCCTCCACTTT
NA,TRBJ1-5,TRBV7-2,NA,CASSFSYRANQPQHF,TGTGCCAGCAGCTTTTCGTACAGGGCAAATCAGCCCCAGCATTTT
NA,TRBJ1-6,TRBV27,NA,CASSPETDWLPLHF,TGTGCCAGCAGCCCTGAGACGGACTGGCTTCCCCTCCACTTT
few,TRBJ1-2,TRBV18,NA,CASSTSSDFYGYTF,TGTGCCAGCTCAACATCCTCGGACTTCTATGGCTACACCTTC
NA,TRBJ2-2,TRBV28,NA,CASSLPQGGPGELFF,TGTGCCAGCAGTTTGCCCCAGGGGGGCCCCGGGGAGCTGTTTTTT
NA,TRBJ2-7,TRBV19,NA,CATGSYEQYF,TGTGCGACGGGCTCCTACGAGCAGTACTTC
once,TRBJ2-2,TRBV28,NA,CASSFWNTGELFF,TGTGCCAGCAGTTTCTGGAACACCGGGGAGCTGTTTTTT
NA,TRBJ1-1,TRBV5-4,TRBD1,CASSLGGQGWGTEAFF,TGTGCCAGCAGCTTGGGAGGACAGGGGTGGGGCACTGAAGCTTTCTTT
NA,TRBJ1-5,TRBV7-2,NA,CASSPAQGNQPQHF,TGTGCCAGCAGCCCTGCACAGGGCAATCAGCCCCAGCATTTT
NA,TRBJ1-2,TRBV19,NA,CASPNRANYGYTF,TGTGCCAGCCCCAACAGGGCCAACTATGGCTACACCTTC
NA,TRBJ1-5,TRBV6-5,TRBD1,CASRKPGGPSLHF,TGTGCCAGCAGAAAACCAGGGGGGCCCTCTCTACATTTT
NA,TRBJ2-3,TRBV7-8,TRBD1,CASSRDRVGDTQYF,TGTGCCAGCAGCCGGGACAGGGTGGGGGATACGCAGTATTTT
NA,TRBJ2-7,TRBV27,TRBD1,CASSRPGQGAGEQYF,TGTGCCAGCAGTAGGCCGGGACAGGGGGCAGGGGAGCAGTACTTC
once,TRBJ2-5,TRBV5-6,NA,CASSYTPGTLETQYF,TGTGCCAGCAGCTATACCCCAGGCACCCTTGAGACCCAGTACTTC
NA,TRBJ1-2,TRBV6-1,TRBD1,CASSVRQGAGNYGYTF,TGTGCCAGCAGTGTGAGACAGGGGGCTGGGAACTATGGCTACACCTTC
NA,TRBJ1-2,TRBV5-1,TRBD1,CASSNGQGPTF,TGCGCCAGCAGCAATGGACAGGGCCCAACCTTC
NA,TRBJ2-7,TRBV12-3/TRBV12-4,NA,CASSSHSEHEQYF,TGTGCCAGCAGTTCCCACTCCGAGCACGAGCAGTACTTC
NA,TRBJ1-6,TRBV11-2,NA,CASSFSGEGTLHF,TGTGCCAGCAGCTTTTCGGGGGAGGGAACCCTCCACTTT
once,TRBJ2-3,TRBV2,TRBD2,CASIGGLAGVTDTQYF,TGTGCCAGCATTGGGGGCCTAGCGGGAGTTACCGATACGCAGTATTTT
NA,TRBJ2-5,TRBV7-6,TRBD2,CASSSLAGGGETQYF,TGTGCCAGCAGCTCCCTAGCGGGAGGAGGGGAGACCCAGTACTTC